This entry lists 21 T cell receptor beta chains sequenced from one sample in a study. TCRdb processed the 5' RACE reads anew with MiXCR; each CDR3 protein has one entry. The data contain tens of thousands of distinct CDR3 sequences, around 30% of them singletons. Source material: memory CD4+ T cells sorted from a lymph node. The subset: memory CD4+ T cells, CD4+CD45RO+CD25-. These receptors were taken from a female donor with breast cancer.

The chain joins TRBV6-1 to TRBJ2-4, with 8 bases matching TRBD2. CDR3 length: 15 residues. Germline V gives CDR1 MNHNS, CDR2 SASEGT. With 5 bases clipped from V and 6 bases from J, the junction kept 9 bases outside the gene matches. The CDR3 spells CASSRGGQGGNIQYF. The CDR3 region has the DNA TGTGCCAGCAGTCGGGGGGGGCAGGGTGGAAACATTCAGTACTTC.

The gene calls are TRBV27 and TRBJ2-1, with D possibly being TRBD2 (6 bases). V was cut by 2 bases and J by 6 bases, with 14 bases left in between. The CDR3 has 15 residues. The germline gives CDR1 MNHEY, CDR2 SMNVEV (reference sequence). CDR3: CASSLTRGIVNEQFF. The CDR3 DNA follows: TGTGCCAGCAGTTTAACGCGGGGTATTGTCAATGAGCAGTTCTTC.

This clonotype was observed a handful of times. V gene TRBV5-1 combines with J gene TRBJ1-5; 8 bases map to TRBD1. Germline CDR1 and CDR2: SGHRS and YFSETQ. Trimming removed 0 bases from V and 4 bases from J; junction bases left unmatched: 3. This CDR3 has 15 amino acids. The CDR3 DNA reads TGCGCCAGCAGCTTGGGACAGGGGTTGAATCAGCCCCAGCATTTT. Protein: CASSLGQGLNQPQHF. Using reference TRBV5-1 and TRBJ1-5 for the parts outside the CDR3, the full variable domain is KAGVTQTPRYLIKTRGQQVTLSCSPISGHRSVSWYQQTPGQGLQFLFEYFSETQRNKGNFPGRFSGRQFSNSRSEMNVSTLELGDSALYLCASSLGQGLNQPQHFGDGTRLSIL.

The sample holds many counts of this clonotype. The chain carries TRBV5-1 and TRBJ2-1; the match to TRBD2 covers 7 bases. Trimming removed 0 bases from V and 0 bases from J; junction bases left unmatched: 6. This CDR3 region has 17 residues. Germline V gives CDR1 SGHRS, CDR2 YFSETQ. The CDR3 nucleotides are TGCGCCAGCAGCTTGGCTACTAGCGTAAGCTCCTACAATGAGCAGTTCTTC. It codes for CASSLATSVSSYNEQFF.

The rearrangement uses TRBV7-8 and TRBJ2-7; the D is unclear. Germline values: CDR1 SGHVS, CDR2 FQNEAQ. Trimming pared 5 bases from V and 4 bases from J, leaving 9 bases between. This CDR3 spans 12 amino acids. The CDR3 is CASSLIQYEQYF. CDR3 in DNA: TGTGCCAGCAGCCTAATCCAATACGAGCAGTACTTC.

The gene calls are TRBV6-1 and TRBJ2-1, with D uncertain. The CDR3 covers 12 residues. CDR1 and CDR2 from the germline V gene are MNHNS and SASEGT. The ends were cut back, 2 bases at V and 12 bases at J, with 11 bases in the middle. In DNA form, the CDR3 reads TGTGCCAGCAGTGAAAACGTTTGGATGCAGTTCTTC. Residues: CASSENVWMQFF.

This clonotype appeared a single time. V usage is TRBV20-1 and J usage is TRBJ2-3; TRBD2 might be the D (6 bases). In germline, CDR1 is DFQATT, CDR2 SNEGSKA (reference sequence). This CDR3 comprises 14 residues. V gave up 7 bases and J gave up 2 bases, with 16 bases separating them. CDR3 nucleotide sequence: TGCAGTGTGCGATCCGGGGGTGCCACAGATACGCAGTATTTT. It yields the protein CSVRSGGATDTQYF.

For this clonotype: A clone one base away is much larger, so this may be a read error. The chain has TRBV12-3 or TRBV12-4 and TRBJ2-1; TRBD1 matches 8 bases. The CDR3 covers 15 residues. The V and J ends lost 11 bases and 3 bases, in that order; junction bases with no gene match: 12. The CDR3 reads CAGIPGQGFYNEQFF. The CDR3 DNA sequence: TGTGCCGGCATCCCCGGACAGGGTTTCTACAATGAGCAGTTCTTC.

Regarding this clonotype: One end of the junction does not line up with germline, which may come from a read error. The V gene is TRBV24-1, the J gene TRBJ2-7; no firm D call. The germline CDR1 and CDR2 sequences are KGHDR and SFDVKD. This CDR3 region has 17 residues. The CDR3 region is CATSNSTKAWTPDEQYF. For the CDR3, the DNA is TGCGCCACCAGTAACTCCACCAAAGCGTGGACCCCCGACGAGCAGTACTTC.

With regard to this clonotype: The junction shows a germline mismatch at one end, possibly a read error. The genes are TRBV6-1 and TRBJ1-6; weak D call: TRBD1 (5 bases). Germline V CDR1 and CDR2: MNHNS, SASEGT. This CDR3 contains 15 residues. CDR3 residues: CDSKGWKMGNSPLHF. CDR3 nucleotides: TGTGACAGCAAGGGGTGGAAAATGGGGAATTCACCCCTCCACTTT.

As regards this clonotype: Because the CDR3 is missing its conserved closing phenylalanine or tryptophan, this is likely a read error. The chain joins TRBV7-9 to TRBJ2-5; 7 bases agree with TRBD1. This CDR3 contains 14 residues. Per the germline V gene, CDR1 is SEHNR and CDR2 is FQNEAQ (reference sequence). V shed 5 bases, J shed 2 bases, and the junction held 5 bases outside the gene matches. The CDR3 region is CASSVGTAQETQYV. The CDR3 bases are TGTGCCAGCAGCGTCGGGACAGCACAAGAGACCCAGTACGTC.

There are a few counts of this clonotype. J is TRBJ2-5 and V is TRBV27; D is perhaps TRBD1 (6 bases). The CDR3 runs 15 residues. Per the germline V gene, CDR1 is MNHEY and CDR2 is SMNVEV (reference sequence). The germline V and J ends were trimmed by 11 bases and 7 bases, with 26 bases remaining between them. DNA of the CDR3: TGTGCCTCAGGGGCTGCTTGGCGGACCTCTGGGACCCAGTACTTC. This translates into CASGAAWRTSGTQYF.

CDR3 DNA sequence: TGCGCCAGCAGCCCGGGACAGCTAGAGACCCAGTACTTC. Its translation is CASSPGQLETQYF. The V call is TRBV5-1, the J call TRBJ2-5, with TRBD1 matching over 7 bases. V lost 4 bases, J lost 4 bases, and 4 bases stayed unmatched. CDR1 SGHRS and CDR2 YFSETQ come from the germline V gene. The CDR3 loop spans 13 amino acids.

This rearrangement joins TRBV6-6 to TRBJ1-3; possibly TRBD1 for D (5 bases). The V gene's germline CDR1 is MNHNY and CDR2 SVGAGI (reference sequence). The CDR3 has 13 amino acids. The ends were cut back, 6 bases at V and 1 base at J, with 7 bases in the middle. The CDR3 is CASRGDSGNTIYF. CDR3 nucleotide sequence: TGTGCCAGCAGAGGGGATTCTGGAAACACCATATATTTT.

The chain links TRBV27 to TRBJ2-7; 7 bases agree with TRBD1. The V gene end was trimmed by 5 bases and the J gene end by 0 bases; junction bases not matched to a gene: 7. The CDR3 length is 15 residues. The germline gives CDR1 MNHEY, CDR2 SMNVEV (reference sequence). In nucleotides, the CDR3 is TGTGCCAGCAGTCGTGACAGGGATCCCTCCTACGAGCAGTACTTC. Translating gives CASSRDRDPSYEQYF.

This clonotype was seen a few times. V and J are TRBV6-6 and TRBJ2-1; 8 nucleotides align to TRBD2. Germline trimming cut 5 bases from V and 4 bases from J; bases unmatched to any gene: 4. The CDR3 extends over 14 amino acids. Germline CDR1 reads MNHNY; CDR2 reads SVGAGI (reference sequence). In DNA, the CDR3 is TGTGCCAGCAGTGAGAGCGGGAGTTACAATGAGCAGTTCTTC. Protein product: CASSESGSYNEQFF.

This chain links TRBV27 with TRBJ1-4; D is perhaps TRBD1 (5 bases). CDR1 and CDR2 (germline): MNHEY, SMNVEV (reference sequence). The V and J ends lost 2 bases and 1 base respectively, with 11 bases between them. This CDR3 spans 16 amino acids. CDR3 DNA sequence: TGTGCCAGCAGTTTAATACCAGGGCGAACTAATGAAAAACTGTTTTTT. This codes for CASSLIPGRTNEKLFF.

This clonotype was found a few times. V usage is TRBV20-1 and J usage is TRBJ1-1, with D tentatively TRBD1 (6 bases). CDR1 and CDR2 (germline): DFQATT, SNEGSKA (reference sequence). Trimming removed 4 bases at V and 8 bases at J, with 11 bases between. The CDR3 is made up of 11 amino acids. For the CDR3, the DNA is TGCAGTGCTACCACCGGGACAGAAGCTTTCTTT. It is translated as CSATTGTEAFF.

The rearrangement uses TRBV20-1 and TRBJ2-7; D may correspond to TRBD1 or TRBD2 (5 bases each). Germline V CDR1 and CDR2: DFQATT, SNEGSKA (reference sequence). The CDR3 covers 12 residues. V was trimmed by 7 bases and J by 1 base, leaving 11 bases between them. CDR3 protein: CSVGTPSYEQYF. CDR3 coding DNA: TGCAGTGTTGGGACCCCATCCTACGAGCAGTACTTC.

The V and J genes are TRBV12-3 or TRBV12-4 and TRBJ2-3; D gene uncertain. Between the trimmed V and J ends, which lost 0 bases and 3 bases, there was a span of 4 bases. The CDR3 loop spans 13 amino acids. CDR3 nucleotide sequence: TGTGCCAGCAGTTTAGCGAGGACAGATACGCAGTATTTT. Residues: CASSLARTDTQYF.

V and J are TRBV12-3 or TRBV12-4 and TRBJ1-1; 9 bases are a match to TRBD1. With V trimmed by 5 bases and J by 6 bases, 7 bases remained unmatched. This CDR3 has 14 amino acids. The CDR3 loop reads CASSPGTGRAEAFF. The DNA for the CDR3 is TGTGCCAGCAGTCCGGGGACAGGGAGGGCTGAAGCTTTCTTT.